Described below is a single T cell receptor (beta chain) sequence and its context. Its target is unknown. The entirety of the isolated RNA underwent reverse transcription, so expressed TCRB transcripts were sequenced. TCRdb's copy holds only in-frame clones and misses some; the assay was immunoSEQ multiplex PCR. Found here are hundreds of thousands of clones, around an eighth of them singletons; the top ten hold approximately 0.039%. The data originate from a study of beta chain features in type 1 diabetes. Overall study findings and caveats: Among all four CD4+ subsets, Type 1 diabetes patients had TCRB CDR3s that were moderately but significantly shorter. There were fewer insertions and more deletions at the VDJ junctions of type 1 diabetes patients. A PCR bias possibly favoring shorter templates would apply equally to patients and controls.

One heparinised blood draw averaging roughly 120 mL was given by each donor. Germline loops: CDR1 GTSNPN, CDR2 SVGIG (reference sequence). This CDR3 contains 15 residues. V lost 1 base and J 2 bases, leaving 9 bases between the germline ends. The source material was naive CD4+ T cells from blood. J is TRBJ1-6 and V is TRBV30; D ambiguous. The receptor comes from a man between 18 and 29 years old with type 1 diabetes. The CDR3 loop reads CAWSATGTYNSPLHF. For the CDR3, the DNA is TGTGCCTGGAGTGCGACGGGGACCTATAATTCACCCCTCCACTTT.